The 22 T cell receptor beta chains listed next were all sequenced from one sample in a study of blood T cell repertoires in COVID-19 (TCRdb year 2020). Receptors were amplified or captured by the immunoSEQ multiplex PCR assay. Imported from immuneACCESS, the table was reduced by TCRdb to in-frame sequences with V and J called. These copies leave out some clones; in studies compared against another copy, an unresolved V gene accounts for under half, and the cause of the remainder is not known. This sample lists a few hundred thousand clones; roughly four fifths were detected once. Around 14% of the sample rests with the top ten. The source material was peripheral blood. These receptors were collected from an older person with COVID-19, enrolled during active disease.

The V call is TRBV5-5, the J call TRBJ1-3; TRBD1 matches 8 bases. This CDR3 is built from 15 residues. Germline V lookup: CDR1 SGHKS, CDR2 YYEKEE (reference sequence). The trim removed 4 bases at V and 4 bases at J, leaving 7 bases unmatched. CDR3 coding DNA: TGTGCCAGCAGCCTAACGACAGGGGCGGGAAACACCATATATTTT. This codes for CASSLTTGAGNTIYF.

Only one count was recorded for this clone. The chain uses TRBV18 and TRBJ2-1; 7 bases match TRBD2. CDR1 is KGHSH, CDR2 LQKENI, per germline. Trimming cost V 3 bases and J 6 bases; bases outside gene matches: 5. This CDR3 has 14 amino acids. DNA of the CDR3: TGTGCCAGCTCACCGCAGCGGGACTCCAATGAGCAGTTCTTC. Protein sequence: CASSPQRDSNEQFF.

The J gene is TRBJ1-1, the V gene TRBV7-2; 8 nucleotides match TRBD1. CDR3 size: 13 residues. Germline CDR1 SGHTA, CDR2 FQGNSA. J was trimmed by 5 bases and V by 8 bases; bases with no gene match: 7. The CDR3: CASSWTGTTEAFF. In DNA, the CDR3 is TGTGCCAGCTCGTGGACAGGGACAACTGAAGCTTTCTTT.

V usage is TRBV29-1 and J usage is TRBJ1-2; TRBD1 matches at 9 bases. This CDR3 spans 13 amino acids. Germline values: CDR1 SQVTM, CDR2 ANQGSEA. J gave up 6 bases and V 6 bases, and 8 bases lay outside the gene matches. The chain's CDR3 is CSVRGQGADGYTF. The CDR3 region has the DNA TGCAGCGTCCGGGGACAGGGAGCGGATGGCTACACCTTC.

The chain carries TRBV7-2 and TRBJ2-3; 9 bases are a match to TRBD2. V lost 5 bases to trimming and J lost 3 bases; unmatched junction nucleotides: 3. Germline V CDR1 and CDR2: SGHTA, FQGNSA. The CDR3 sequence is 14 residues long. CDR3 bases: TGTGCCAGCAGCCGGACTAGCGAGACAGATACGCAGTATTTT. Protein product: CASSRTSETDTQYF.

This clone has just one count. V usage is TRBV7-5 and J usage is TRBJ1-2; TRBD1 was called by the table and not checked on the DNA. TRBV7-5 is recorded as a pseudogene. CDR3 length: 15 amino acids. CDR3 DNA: TGTGTCAGAAGCTTATACGACAGGCGTAACTATGGCTACACCTTC. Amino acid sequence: CVRSLYDRRNYGYTF.

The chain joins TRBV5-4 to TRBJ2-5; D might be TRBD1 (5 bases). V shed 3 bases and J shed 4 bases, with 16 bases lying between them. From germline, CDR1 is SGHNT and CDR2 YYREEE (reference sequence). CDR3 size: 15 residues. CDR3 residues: CASSSTQGRRETQYF. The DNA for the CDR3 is TGTGCCAGCAGCTCAACGCAGGGCCGTCGAGAGACCCAGTACTTC.

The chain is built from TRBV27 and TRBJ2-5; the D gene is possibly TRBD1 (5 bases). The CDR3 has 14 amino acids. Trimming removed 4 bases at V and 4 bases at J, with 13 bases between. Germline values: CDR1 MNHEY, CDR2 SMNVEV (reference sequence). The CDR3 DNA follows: TGTGCCAGCAGTTCCCAGGGTCTCGCAGAGACCCAGTACTTC. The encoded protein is CASSSQGLAETQYF.

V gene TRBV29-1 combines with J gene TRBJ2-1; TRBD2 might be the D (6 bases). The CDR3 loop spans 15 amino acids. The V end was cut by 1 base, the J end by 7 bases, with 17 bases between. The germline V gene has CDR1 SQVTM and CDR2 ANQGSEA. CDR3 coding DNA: TGCAGCGTTGAAGTCGAGCGGGCCGCGTTAAATGAGCAGTTCTTC. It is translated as CSVEVERAALNEQFF.

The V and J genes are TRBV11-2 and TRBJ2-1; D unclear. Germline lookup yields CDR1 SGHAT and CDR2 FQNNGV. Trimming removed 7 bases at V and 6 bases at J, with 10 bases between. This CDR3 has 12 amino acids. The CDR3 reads CASMPQLNEQFF. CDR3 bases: TGTGCCAGCATGCCACAGCTCAATGAGCAGTTCTTC.

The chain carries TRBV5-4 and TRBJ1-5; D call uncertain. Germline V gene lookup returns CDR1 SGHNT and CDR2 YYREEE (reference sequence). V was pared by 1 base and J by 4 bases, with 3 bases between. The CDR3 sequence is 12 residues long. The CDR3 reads CASSLPNQPQHF. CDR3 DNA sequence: TGTGCCAGCAGCTTGCCAAATCAGCCCCAGCATTTT.

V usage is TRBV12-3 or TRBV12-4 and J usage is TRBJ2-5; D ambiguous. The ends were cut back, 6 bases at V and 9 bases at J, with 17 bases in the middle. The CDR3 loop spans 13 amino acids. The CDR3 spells CASSKYLDMAQYF. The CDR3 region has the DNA TGTGCCAGCAGCAAATACCTAGATATGGCCCAGTACTTC.

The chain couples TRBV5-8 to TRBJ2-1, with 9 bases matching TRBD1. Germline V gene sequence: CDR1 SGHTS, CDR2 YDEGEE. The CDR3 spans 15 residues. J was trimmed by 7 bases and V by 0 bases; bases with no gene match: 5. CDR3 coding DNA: TGTGCCAGCAGCTTGGCAAGGACAGGGGTGAATGAGCAGTTCTTC. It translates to CASSLARTGVNEQFF.

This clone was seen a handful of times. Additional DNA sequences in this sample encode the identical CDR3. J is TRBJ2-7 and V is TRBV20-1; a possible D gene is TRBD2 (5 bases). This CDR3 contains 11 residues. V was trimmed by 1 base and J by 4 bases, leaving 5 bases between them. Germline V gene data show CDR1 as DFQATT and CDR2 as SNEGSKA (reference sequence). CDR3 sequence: CSARAGYEQYF. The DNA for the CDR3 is TGCAGTGCTAGAGCGGGATACGAGCAGTACTTC.

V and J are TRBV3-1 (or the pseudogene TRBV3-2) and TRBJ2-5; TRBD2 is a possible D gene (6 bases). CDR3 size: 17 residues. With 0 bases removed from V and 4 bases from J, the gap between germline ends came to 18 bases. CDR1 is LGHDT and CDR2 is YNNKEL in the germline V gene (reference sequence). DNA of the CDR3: TGTGCCAGCAGCCAAGAGTTAGGAGGGGTTACCCGAGAGACCCAGTACTTC. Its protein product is CASSQELGGVTRETQYF.

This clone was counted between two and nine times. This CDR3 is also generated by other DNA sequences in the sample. CDR3 nucleotide sequence: TGTGCCAGCTCACCACCGGGGGGGCGTACAGATACGCAGTATTTT. It translates to CASSPPGGRTDTQYF. This chain joins TRBV18 and TRBJ2-3; maybe TRBD2 (7 bases). Germline V gives CDR1 KGHSH, CDR2 LQKENI. The germline V and J ends were trimmed by 0 bases and 3 bases, with 10 bases remaining between them. CDR3 length equals 15 residues.

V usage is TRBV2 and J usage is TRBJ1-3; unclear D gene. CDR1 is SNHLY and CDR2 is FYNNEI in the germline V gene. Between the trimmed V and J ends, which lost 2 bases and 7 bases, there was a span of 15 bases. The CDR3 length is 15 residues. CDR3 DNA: TGTGCCAGCAGTGAAACTCATACCTTGAGGAACACCATATATTTT. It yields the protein CASSETHTLRNTIYF.

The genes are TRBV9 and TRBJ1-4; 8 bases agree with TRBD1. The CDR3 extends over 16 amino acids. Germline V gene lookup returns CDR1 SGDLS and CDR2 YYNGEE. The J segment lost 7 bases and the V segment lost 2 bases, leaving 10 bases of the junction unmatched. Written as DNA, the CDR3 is TGTGCCAGCAGCGTCAGACAGGGGAGTCGGGGTGAAAAACTGTTTTTT. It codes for CASSVRQGSRGEKLFF. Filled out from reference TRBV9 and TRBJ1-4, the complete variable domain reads DSGVTQTPKHLITATGQRVTLRCSPRSGDLSVYWYQQSLDQGLQFLIQYYNGEERAKGNILERFSAQQFPDLHSELNLSSLELGDSALYFCASSVRQGSRGEKLFFGSGTQLSVL.

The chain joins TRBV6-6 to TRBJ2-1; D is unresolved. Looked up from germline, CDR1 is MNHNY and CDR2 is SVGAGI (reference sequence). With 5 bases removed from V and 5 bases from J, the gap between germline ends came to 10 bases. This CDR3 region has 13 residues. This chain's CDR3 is CASSLSTNNEQFF. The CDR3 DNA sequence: TGTGCCAGCAGTCTTTCTACTAACAATGAGCAGTTCTTC.

In nucleotides, the CDR3 is TGTGCCAGCTCACAGAGGTCCAGCGGCACAGATACGCAGTATTTT. It is translated as CASSQRSSGTDTQYF. The rearrangement uses TRBV18 and TRBJ2-3; D remains unclear. The germline V gene encodes CDR1 KGHSH and CDR2 LQKENI. CDR3 length: 15 amino acids. Trimming removed 4 bases from V and 1 base from J, with 12 bases in between.

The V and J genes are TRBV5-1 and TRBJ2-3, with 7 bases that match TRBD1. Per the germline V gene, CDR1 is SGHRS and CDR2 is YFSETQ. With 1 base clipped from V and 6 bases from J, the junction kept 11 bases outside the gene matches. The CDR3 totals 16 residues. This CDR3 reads CASSLTQGFGVDTQYF. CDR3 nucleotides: TGCGCCAGCAGCTTGACACAGGGGTTCGGTGTGGATACGCAGTATTTT.

The chain's CDR3 is CASSYSTQGATQYF. The CDR3 bases are TGTGCCAGCAGTTACTCGACCCAGGGGGCGACCCAGTACTTC. The chain recombines TRBV6-5 with TRBJ2-5, with 8 bases aligning to TRBD1. The CDR3 extends over 14 amino acids. The V gene's germline CDR1 is MNHEY and CDR2 SVGAGI. After removal of 0 bases from V and 7 bases from J, the junction contained 4 bases not matched to a gene.